These 10 T cell receptor beta chains were sequenced from one sample in a study of T cell changes during pregnancy in multiple sclerosis. Measured with immunoSEQ multiplex PCR; TCRdb has only the in-frame clones, and not every one. The sample shows around 110,000 clones, roughly nine tenths of them seen only once. This specimen consisted of peripheral blood, obtained in the third trimester of pregnancy. These TCRs come from a female donor with multiple sclerosis, enrolled in a pregnancy study.

This chain links TRBV28 with TRBJ2-4; 8 nucleotides match TRBD2. Per germline, CDR1 MDHEN and CDR2 SYDVKM. V lost 3 bases and J lost 1; bases outside the gene matches: 11. CDR3 length: 18 amino acids. CDR3 amino acids: CASSLGGRGERAKNIQYF. The CDR3 region has the DNA TGTGCCAGCAGTTTGGGGGGGCGGGGGGAAAGGGCCAAAAACATTCAGTACTTC.

The rearrangement links TRBV10-3 to TRBJ2-3; 9 bases are a match to TRBD1. V trimming: 0 bases; J trimming: 6 bases; junction bases outside the gene matches: 7. The germline V gene has CDR1 ENHRY and CDR2 SYGVKD. This CDR3 is 16 amino acids long. The CDR3 protein is CAISESTGGLDDTQYF. Here the CDR3 DNA reads TGTGCCATCAGTGAGTCTACAGGGGGCCTGGACGATACGCAGTATTTT.

The rearrangement links TRBV30 to TRBJ2-5; 9 bases map to TRBD1. The CDR3 is 16 amino acids. Trimming took 1 base from V and 5 from J; bases not matched to a gene: 11. The germline V gene encodes CDR1 GTSNPN and CDR2 SVGIG (reference sequence). CDR3 region: CAWSAGTGTVEETQYF. DNA for the CDR3: TGTGCCTGGAGTGCCGGGACAGGGACGGTTGAGGAGACCCAGTACTTC.

The genes are TRBV5-5 and TRBJ2-3; no clear D gene. The V and J ends lost 7 bases and 4 bases respectively, with 7 bases between them. The CDR3 is 11 residues long. The germline CDR1 and CDR2 sequences are SGHKS and YYEKEE (reference sequence). The CDR3 protein is CASLRADTQYF. CDR3 DNA: TGTGCCAGCCTGAGAGCAGATACGCAGTATTTT.

The chain combines TRBV6-1 with TRBJ2-2; TRBD1 agrees at 10 bases. Germline loops: CDR1 MNHNS, CDR2 SASEGT. The trim removed 4 bases at V and 4 bases at J, leaving 6 bases unmatched. This CDR3 region has 16 residues. The CDR3 region is CASSGDRGRGTGELFF. Here the CDR3 DNA reads TGTGCCAGCAGTGGTGACAGGGGGCGAGGCACCGGGGAGCTGTTTTTT.

The V call is TRBV30, the J call TRBJ2-1; D is unresolved. Per germline, CDR1 GTSNPN and CDR2 SVGIG (reference sequence). This CDR3 spans 11 amino acids. Trimming took 3 bases from V and 10 from J, leaving 10 bases between them. The CDR3 reads CAWSHIGEQFF. The CDR3 nucleotides read TGTGCCTGGAGCCACATCGGGGAGCAGTTCTTC. Complete variable domain (other parts from reference TRBV30 and TRBJ2-1): SQTIHQWPATLVQPVGSPLSLECTVEGTSNPNLYWYRQAAGRGLQLLFYSVGIGQISSEVPQNLSASRPQDRQFILSSKKLLLSDSGFYLCAWSHIGEQFFGPGTRLTVL.

The V gene is TRBV9, the J gene TRBJ2-3, with a possible D match to TRBD2 (6 bases). This CDR3 comprises 15 residues. Per the germline V gene, CDR1 is SGDLS and CDR2 is YYNGEE. Trimming took off 4 bases at V and 2 bases at J, with 14 bases between the two ends. In DNA, the CDR3 is TGTGCCAGCAGCCCTCCTCGGGGGACCACAGATACGCAGTATTTT. This sequence encodes CASSPPRGTTDTQYF. Together with reference TRBV9 and TRBJ2-3, the CDR3 gives the full variable domain: DSGVTQTPKHLITATGQRVTLRCSPRSGDLSVYWYQQSLDQGLQFLIQYYNGEERAKGNILERFSAQQFPDLHSELNLSSLELGDSALYFCASSPPRGTTDTQYFGPGTRLTVL.

The chain links TRBV2 to TRBJ1-2; possible D gene TRBD1, 6 bases. Trimming pared 1 base from V and 0 bases from J, leaving 12 bases between. Per germline, CDR1 SNHLY and CDR2 FYNNEI. This CDR3 is built from 16 residues. Here the CDR3 reads CASSEVRGGTNYGYTF. CDR3 sequence (DNA): TGTGCCAGCAGTGAAGTCAGGGGAGGGACTAACTATGGCTACACCTTC.

The chain uses TRBV6-1 and TRBJ2-7; 9 bases are shared with TRBD1. The ends lost 6 bases at V and 7 bases at J; junction bases unmatched: 13. CDR1 is MNHNS and CDR2 is SASEGT in the germline V gene. This CDR3 has 15 amino acids. The DNA for the CDR3 is TGTGCCAGCAGAGGGTTGGACAGGGGACAGTGGGAGCAGTACTTC. This codes for CASRGLDRGQWEQYF.

This sequence joins TRBV4-1 and TRBJ2-1; 7 bases map to TRBD2. Germline V gene data show CDR1 as MGHRA and CDR2 as YSYEKL. Trimming took 3 bases from V and 4 from J; bases not matched to a gene: 9. CDR3 length: 16 residues. The CDR3 spells CASSHLGLTEYNEQFF. CDR3 in DNA: TGCGCCAGCAGCCACCTGGGACTAACGGAGTACAATGAGCAGTTCTTC.